This is a list of T cell receptor beta chains from one sample in a study of memory CD4+ T cells and cytomegalovirus serostatus. Assay used: immunoSEQ multiplex PCR; TCRdb lists only in-frame clones, some missing. The table lists approximately 92,000 clones, 75% to 90% of them singletons. The material sequenced was memory CD4+ T cells from blood. The receptors were gathered from an adult in good health and CMV-seropositive. CDR3s include the opening cysteine and the closing phenylalanine or tryptophan. D genes are given only for firm matches. Clone sizes are given selectively: once, few, many, or a class where the clone is expanded.

CDR3aa	CDR3nt	abundance	v_gene	d_gene	j_gene
CASRVPSTDTQYF	TGTGCCAGCAGGGTCCCGAGCACAGATACGCAGTATTTT	-	TRBV6-5	-	TRBJ2-3
CASSFGSDTQYF	TGTGCCAGCAGCTTCGGGTCGGATACGCAGTATTTT	-	TRBV7-9	-	TRBJ2-3
CASSLSGENTEAFF	TGTGCCAGCAGCTTATCGGGGGAGAACACTGAAGCTTTCTTT	-	TRBV7-3	-	TRBJ1-1
CASSFPIQLQETQYF	TGTGCCAGCAGTTTTCCTATTCAGCTCCAAGAGACCCAGTACTTC	-	TRBV28	-	TRBJ2-5
CASSRGQGENIQYF	TGTGCCAGCAGCCGCGGACAGGGCGAAAACATTCAGTACTTC	-	TRBV5-4	TRBD1	TRBJ2-4
CASKTGGATDTQYF	TGTGCCAGCAAAACGGGGGGAGCGACAGATACGCAGTATTTT	few	TRBV2	TRBD2	TRBJ2-3
CASLGGRRYSNTEAFF	TGTGCCAGTCTTGGGGGCCGGCGATACTCGAACACTGAAGCTTTCTTT	-	TRBV19	-	TRBJ1-1
CSVRVNGGDTQYF	TGCAGCGTTCGGGTCAACGGGGGGGATACGCAGTATTTT	-	TRBV29-1	TRBD2	TRBJ2-3
CASSVGLSGSSYNEQFF	TGTGCCAGCAGCGTAGGACTAAGCGGCAGCTCCTACAATGAGCAGTTCTTC	-	TRBV9	-	TRBJ2-1
CASSLFGTGDNEQFF	TGTGCCAGCAGCTTATTCGGGACAGGGGACAATGAGCAGTTCTTC	-	TRBV11-3	TRBD1	TRBJ2-1
CASSVAPSGTPITDTQYF	TGTGCCAGCAGCGTAGCCCCCTCCGGGACACCTATCACAGATACGCAGTATTTT	once	TRBV9	-	TRBJ2-3
CASSQGLNGGELFF	TGTGCCAGCAGCCAAGGTTTAAACGGCGGGGAGCTGTTTTTT	once	TRBV4-2	-	TRBJ2-2
CASGTGLPAEAFF	TGTGCCAGCGGGACAGGGCTTCCTGCTGAAGCTTTCTTT	-	TRBV6-5	TRBD1	TRBJ1-1
CASSPGGGEQFF	TGTGCCAGCAGCCCTGGGGGGGGCGAGCAGTTCTTC	-	TRBV28	-	TRBJ2-1
CASSLGPTGNEQYF	TGCGCCAGCAGCCTCGGACCCACTGGGAACGAGCAGTACTTC	-	TRBV5-1	-	TRBJ2-7
CASSERGDSSYEQYF	TGTGCCAGCAGTGAACGGGGGGACAGCTCCTACGAGCAGTACTTC	-	TRBV6-1	-	TRBJ2-7
CASRGQASSYEQYF	TGTGCCAGCAGAGGACAGGCGAGCTCCTACGAGCAGTACTTC	-	TRBV6-1	TRBD1	TRBJ2-7
CASSLVNTDTQYF	TGTGCCAGCAGCTTGGTAAACACAGATACGCAGTATTTT	-	TRBV7-2	-	TRBJ2-3
CASSVSSGGTTDTQYF	TGTGCCAGCAGCGTTTCCAGCGGGGGAACCACAGATACGCAGTATTTT	-	TRBV9	TRBD2	TRBJ2-3
CASSIDRVQPQHF	TGTGCCAGTAGTATAGATCGGGTTCAGCCCCAGCATTTT	-	TRBV19	-	TRBJ1-5
CASSPQGPSYNEQFF	TGCGCCAGCAGCCCTCAGGGGCCCTCCTACAATGAGCAGTTCTTC	-	TRBV5-1	-	TRBJ2-1
CASSDGGETQYF	TGCGCCAGCAGTGATGGGGGAGAGACCCAGTACTTC	-	TRBV10-1	-	TRBJ2-5
CASSAVRDRGTDTQYF	TGTGCCAGCAGTGCCGTCCGGGACAGGGGCACAGATACGCAGTATTTT	-	TRBV28	TRBD1	TRBJ2-3
CASSLHGAGEAFF	TGTGCCAGCAGCCTCCACGGGGCAGGGGAAGCTTTCTTT	few	TRBV28	-	TRBJ1-1
CASSPGQGSRNEQFF	TGTGCCAGCTCACCGGGACAGGGCTCGCGAAATGAGCAGTTCTTC	-	TRBV18	TRBD1	TRBJ2-1
CASTDRGLGYTF	TGTGCCAGCACGGACAGGGGACTTGGCTACACCTTC	-	TRBV6-6	TRBD1	TRBJ1-2
CASSVDFQGGRNTIYF	TGTGCCAGCAGCGTAGACTTCCAGGGCGGGCGAAACACCATATATTTT	-	TRBV9	-	TRBJ1-3
CASSLVSIAKNIQYF	TGTGCCAGCAGTTTAGTATCCATAGCCAAAAACATTCAGTACTTC	-	TRBV28	-	TRBJ2-4
CASSLTGGAAYEQYF	TGTGCCAGCAGTCTAACAGGGGGCGCTGCCTACGAGCAGTACTTC	-	TRBV28	TRBD1	TRBJ2-7
CASSTRTTLDTEAFF	TGTGCCAGCAGCACCCGGACGACCTTAGACACTGAAGCTTTCTTT	once	TRBV5-5	-	TRBJ1-1
CASRTGQGEGGEAFF	TGCGCCAGCAGAACCGGACAGGGCGAAGGTGGTGAAGCTTTCTTT	-	TRBV5-1	TRBD1	TRBJ1-1
CASSEAGSPYNEQFF	TGTGCCAGCAGTGAAGCGGGCAGCCCCTACAATGAGCAGTTCTTC	-	TRBV6-1	-	TRBJ2-1
CASSSPSGRGGYNEQFF	TGTGCCAGCAGCTCTCCTAGCGGGAGGGGGGGATACAATGAGCAGTTCTTC	-	TRBV7-2	TRBD2	TRBJ2-1